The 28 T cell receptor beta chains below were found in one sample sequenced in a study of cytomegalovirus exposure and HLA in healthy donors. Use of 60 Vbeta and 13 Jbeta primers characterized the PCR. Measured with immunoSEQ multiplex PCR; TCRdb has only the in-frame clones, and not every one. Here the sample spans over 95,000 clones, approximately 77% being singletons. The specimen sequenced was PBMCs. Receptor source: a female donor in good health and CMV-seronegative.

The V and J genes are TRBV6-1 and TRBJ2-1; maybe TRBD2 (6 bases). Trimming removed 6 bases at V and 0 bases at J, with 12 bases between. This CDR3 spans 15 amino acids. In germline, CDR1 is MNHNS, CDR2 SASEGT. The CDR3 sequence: CASRVWEASYNEQFF. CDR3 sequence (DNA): TGTGCCAGCAGGGTTTGGGAGGCCTCCTACAATGAGCAGTTCTTC.

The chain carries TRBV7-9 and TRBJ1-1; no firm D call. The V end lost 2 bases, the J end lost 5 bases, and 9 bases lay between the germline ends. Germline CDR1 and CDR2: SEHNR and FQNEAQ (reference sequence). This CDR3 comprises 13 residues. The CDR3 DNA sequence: TGTGCCAGCAGCTTATTTTCGGTAACTGAAGCTTTCTTT. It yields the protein CASSLFSVTEAFF.

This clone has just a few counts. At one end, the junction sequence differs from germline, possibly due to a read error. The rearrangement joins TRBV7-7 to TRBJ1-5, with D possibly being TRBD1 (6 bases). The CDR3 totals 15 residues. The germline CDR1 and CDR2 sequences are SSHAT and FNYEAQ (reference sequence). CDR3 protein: CASSLGGGAVQPQHF. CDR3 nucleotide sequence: TGTGCTAGCAGCTTGGGGGGGGGCGCGGTGCAGCCCCAGCATTTT.

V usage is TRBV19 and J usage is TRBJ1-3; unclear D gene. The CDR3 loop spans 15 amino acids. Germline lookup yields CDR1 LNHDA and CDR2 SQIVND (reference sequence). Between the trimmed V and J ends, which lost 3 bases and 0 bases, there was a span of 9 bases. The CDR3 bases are TGTGCCAGTAGTATCCCAGCTAGCTCTGGAAACACCATATATTTT. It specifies CASSIPASSGNTIYF.

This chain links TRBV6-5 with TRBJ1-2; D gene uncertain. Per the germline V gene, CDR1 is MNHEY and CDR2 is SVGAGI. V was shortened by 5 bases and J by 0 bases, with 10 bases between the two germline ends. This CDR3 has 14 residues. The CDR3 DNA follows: TGTGCCAGCAGTGGTCAACGAGCTAACTATGGCTACACCTTC. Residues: CASSGQRANYGYTF.

The CDR3 spells CASSPLGASTDTQYF. The CDR3 DNA reads as TGTGCCAGCAGCCCCCTGGGGGCTAGCACAGATACGCAGTATTTT. The J gene is TRBJ2-3, the V gene TRBV11-3; D is perhaps TRBD1 (6 bases). Trimming left V 5 bases short and J 0 bases short, with 12 bases between. Germline-derived CDR1 and CDR2 are SGHNT and YENEEA. This CDR3 is 15 amino acids long.

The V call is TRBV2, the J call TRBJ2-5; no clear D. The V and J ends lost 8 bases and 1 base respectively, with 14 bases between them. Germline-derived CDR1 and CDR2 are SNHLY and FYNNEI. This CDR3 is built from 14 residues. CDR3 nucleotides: TGTGCCAGCGGCGGTGGAATAGGCCAAGAGACCCAGTACTTC. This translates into CASGGGIGQETQYF.

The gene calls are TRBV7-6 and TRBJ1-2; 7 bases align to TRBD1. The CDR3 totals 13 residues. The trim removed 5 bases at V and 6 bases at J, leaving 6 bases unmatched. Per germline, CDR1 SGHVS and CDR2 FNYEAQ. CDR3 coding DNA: TGTGCCAGCAGCCTAGGAGGGACAGATGGCTACACCTTC. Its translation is CASSLGGTDGYTF.

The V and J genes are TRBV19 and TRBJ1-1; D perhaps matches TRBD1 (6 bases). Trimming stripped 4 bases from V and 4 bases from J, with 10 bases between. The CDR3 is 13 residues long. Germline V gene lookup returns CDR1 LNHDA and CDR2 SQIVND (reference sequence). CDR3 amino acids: CASSTQGITEAFF. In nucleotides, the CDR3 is TGTGCCAGTAGTACACAGGGAATCACTGAAGCTTTCTTT.

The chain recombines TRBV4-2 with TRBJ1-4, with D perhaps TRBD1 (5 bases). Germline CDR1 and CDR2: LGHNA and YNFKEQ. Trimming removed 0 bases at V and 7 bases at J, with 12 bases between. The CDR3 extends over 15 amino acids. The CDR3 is CASSQDGRESEKLFF. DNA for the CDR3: TGTGCCAGCAGCCAAGATGGCAGGGAAAGTGAAAAACTGTTTTTT.

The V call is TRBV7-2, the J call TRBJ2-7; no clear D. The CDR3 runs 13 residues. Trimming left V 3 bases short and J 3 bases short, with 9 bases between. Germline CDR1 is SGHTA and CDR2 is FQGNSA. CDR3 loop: CASSLGRVYEQYF. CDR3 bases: TGTGCCAGCAGCTTGGGCAGAGTCTACGAGCAGTACTTC.

CDR3 loop: CASSFRGQAHYGYTF. CDR3 nucleotide sequence: TGTGCCAGCAGCTTTCGGGGACAGGCGCACTATGGCTACACCTTC. The chain recombines TRBV4-2 with TRBJ1-2; the match to TRBD1 covers 8 bases. V gave up 5 bases and J gave up 3 bases; unmatched junction bases: 8. This CDR3 comprises 15 residues. CDR1 LGHNA and CDR2 YNFKEQ come from the germline V gene.

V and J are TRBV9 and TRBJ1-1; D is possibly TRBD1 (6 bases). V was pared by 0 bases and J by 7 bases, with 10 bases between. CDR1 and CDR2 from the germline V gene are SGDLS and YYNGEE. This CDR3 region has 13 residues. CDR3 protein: CASSVVGQSEAFF. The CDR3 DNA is TGTGCCAGCAGCGTAGTTGGACAGAGTGAAGCTTTCTTT.

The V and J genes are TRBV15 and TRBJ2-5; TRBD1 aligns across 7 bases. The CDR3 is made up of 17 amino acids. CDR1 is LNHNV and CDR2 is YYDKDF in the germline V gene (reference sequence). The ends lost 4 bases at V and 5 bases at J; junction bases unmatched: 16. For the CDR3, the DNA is TGTGCCACCAGCATCCACAGGGGAGCGGCCCAAATTGAGACCCAGTACTTC. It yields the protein CATSIHRGAAQIETQYF.

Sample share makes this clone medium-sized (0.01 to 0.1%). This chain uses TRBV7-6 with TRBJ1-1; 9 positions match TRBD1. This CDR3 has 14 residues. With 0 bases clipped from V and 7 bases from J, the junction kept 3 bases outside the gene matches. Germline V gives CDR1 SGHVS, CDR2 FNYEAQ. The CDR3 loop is CASSLAGTGFEAFF. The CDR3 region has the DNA TGTGCCAGCAGCTTAGCAGGGACAGGGTTTGAAGCTTTCTTT.

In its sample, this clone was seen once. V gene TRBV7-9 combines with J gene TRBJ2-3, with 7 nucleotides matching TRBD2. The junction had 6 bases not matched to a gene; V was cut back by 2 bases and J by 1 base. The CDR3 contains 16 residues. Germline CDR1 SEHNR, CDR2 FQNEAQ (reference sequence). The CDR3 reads CASSLNRRGGTDTQYF. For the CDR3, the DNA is TGTGCCAGCAGCTTAAATCGACGGGGGGGCACAGATACGCAGTATTTT.

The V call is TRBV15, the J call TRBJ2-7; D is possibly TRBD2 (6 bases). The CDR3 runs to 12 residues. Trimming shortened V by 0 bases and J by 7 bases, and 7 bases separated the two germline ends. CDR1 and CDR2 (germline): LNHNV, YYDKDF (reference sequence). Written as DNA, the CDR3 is TGTGCCACCAGCAGAGATGGGGGGGAGCAGTACTTC. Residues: CATSRDGGEQYF.

In nucleotides, the CDR3 is TGTGCCGGGGATAGAGCGGCTTTCCCCCCCACAACCGGCTACACCTTC. Translation gives CAGDRAAFPPTTGYTF. The chain uses TRBV7-9 and TRBJ1-2; no clear D gene. Germline lookup yields CDR1 SEHNR and CDR2 FQNEAQ (reference sequence). V was cut by 11 bases and J by 8 bases, with 30 bases left in between. CDR3 length: 16 amino acids.

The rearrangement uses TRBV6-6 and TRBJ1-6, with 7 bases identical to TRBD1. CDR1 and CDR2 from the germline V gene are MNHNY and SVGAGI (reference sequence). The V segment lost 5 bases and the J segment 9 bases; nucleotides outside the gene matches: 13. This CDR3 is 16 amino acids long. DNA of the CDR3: TGTGCCAGCAGTCCCGCCTCGACAGGGTCAGGTTCACCCCTCCACTTT. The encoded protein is CASSPASTGSGSPLHF.

The CDR3 spells CASSEAPTGVPNQPQHF. The CDR3 DNA is TGTGCCAGCAGTGAAGCTCCCACAGGGGTCCCAAATCAGCCCCAGCATTTT. This chain joins TRBV6-1 and TRBJ1-5; 7 bases are shared with TRBD1. There are 17 residues in the CDR3. The J segment lost 4 bases and the V segment lost 0 bases, leaving 9 bases of the junction unmatched. Germline V gene data show CDR1 as MNHNS and CDR2 as SASEGT.

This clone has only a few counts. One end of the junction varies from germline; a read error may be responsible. The DNA for the CDR3 is TGCGCCAGCAGCCAAGCACTGTCCACTGAAGCTTTCTTT. Encoded protein: CASSQALSTEAFF. The chain combines TRBV7-9 with TRBJ1-1; no clear D gene. The CDR3 loop spans 13 amino acids. Germline-derived CDR1 and CDR2 are SEHNR and FQNEAQ (reference sequence).

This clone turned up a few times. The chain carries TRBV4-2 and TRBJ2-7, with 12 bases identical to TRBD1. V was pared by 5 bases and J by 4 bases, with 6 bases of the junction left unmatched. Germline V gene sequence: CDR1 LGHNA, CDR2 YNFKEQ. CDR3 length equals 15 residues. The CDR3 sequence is CASSDRDRGRYEQYF. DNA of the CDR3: TGTGCCAGCAGCGACCGGGACAGGGGGCGATACGAGCAGTACTTC.

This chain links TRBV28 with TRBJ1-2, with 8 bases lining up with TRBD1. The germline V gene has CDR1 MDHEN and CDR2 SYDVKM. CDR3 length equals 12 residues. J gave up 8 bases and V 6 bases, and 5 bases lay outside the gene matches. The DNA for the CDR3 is TGTGCCAGCAGGTCAGACAGGGGAGGCTACACCTTC. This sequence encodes CASRSDRGGYTF.

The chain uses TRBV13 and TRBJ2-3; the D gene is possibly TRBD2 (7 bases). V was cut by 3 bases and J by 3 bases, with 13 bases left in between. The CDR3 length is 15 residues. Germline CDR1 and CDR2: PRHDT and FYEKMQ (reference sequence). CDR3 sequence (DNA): TGTGCCAGCAGCTTCTGGGAGGGGGAGACAGATACGCAGTATTTT. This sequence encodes CASSFWEGETDTQYF.

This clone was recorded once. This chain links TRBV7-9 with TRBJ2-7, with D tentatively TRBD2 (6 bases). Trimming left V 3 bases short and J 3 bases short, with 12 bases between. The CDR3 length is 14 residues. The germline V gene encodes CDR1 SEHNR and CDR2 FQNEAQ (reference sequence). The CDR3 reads CASSFGGGDYEQYF. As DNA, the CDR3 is TGTGCCAGCAGCTTTGGTGGAGGGGACTACGAGCAGTACTTC.

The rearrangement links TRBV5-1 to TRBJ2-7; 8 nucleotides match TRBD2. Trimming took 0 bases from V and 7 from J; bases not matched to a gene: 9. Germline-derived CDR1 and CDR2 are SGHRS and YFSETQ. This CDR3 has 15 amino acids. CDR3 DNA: TGCGCCAGCAGCTTGGGGAGCGGGAGCGGTGCAGAGCAGTACTTC. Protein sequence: CASSLGSGSGAEQYF.

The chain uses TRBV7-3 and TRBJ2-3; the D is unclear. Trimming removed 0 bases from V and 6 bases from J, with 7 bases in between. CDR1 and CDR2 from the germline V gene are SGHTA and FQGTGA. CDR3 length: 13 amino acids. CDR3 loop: CASSLTSPDTQYF. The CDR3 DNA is TGTGCCAGCAGCTTAACCTCCCCCGATACGCAGTATTTT.

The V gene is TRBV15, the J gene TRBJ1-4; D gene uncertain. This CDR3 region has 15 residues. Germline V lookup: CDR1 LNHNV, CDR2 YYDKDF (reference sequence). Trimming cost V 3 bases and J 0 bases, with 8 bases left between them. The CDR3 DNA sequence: TGTGCCACCAGCAGGGACTTTGCAACTAATGAAAAACTGTTTTTT. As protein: CATSRDFATNEKLFF.